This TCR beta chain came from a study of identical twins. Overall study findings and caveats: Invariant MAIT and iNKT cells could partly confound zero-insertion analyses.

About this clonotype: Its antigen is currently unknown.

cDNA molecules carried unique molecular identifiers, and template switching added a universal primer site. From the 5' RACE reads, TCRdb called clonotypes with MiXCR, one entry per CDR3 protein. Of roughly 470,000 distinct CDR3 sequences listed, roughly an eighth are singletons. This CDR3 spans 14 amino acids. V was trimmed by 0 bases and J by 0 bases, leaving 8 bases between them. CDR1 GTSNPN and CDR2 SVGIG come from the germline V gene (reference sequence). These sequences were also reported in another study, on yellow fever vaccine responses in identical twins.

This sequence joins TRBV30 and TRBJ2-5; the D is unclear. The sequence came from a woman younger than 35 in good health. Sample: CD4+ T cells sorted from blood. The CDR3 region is CAWSVPLNQETQYF. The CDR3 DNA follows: TGTGCCTGGAGTGTTCCGCTAAACCAAGAGACCCAGTACTTC.